Each of the 6 T cell receptor beta chains below was sequenced from the same sample in a study of neoadjuvant nivolumab and ipilimumab in lung cancer. Sequenced by immunoSEQ multiplex PCR; TCRdb stores in-frame clones only, minus some. The data show some 31,000 clones, about 92% seen once. Material: peripheral blood, obtained after neoadjuvant nivolumab, alone or with ipilimumab, at or shortly before surgery. These receptors all stem from an adult with non-small cell lung cancer.

The J gene is TRBJ1-5, the V gene TRBV6-5; a possible D gene is TRBD1 (6 bases). V lost 6 bases and J lost 4, with 10 bases in between. The CDR3 sequence is 13 residues long. Germline CDR1 is MNHEY and CDR2 is SVGAGI. The CDR3 region has the DNA TGTGCCAGCAGCAGGGGAGAGAATCAGCCCCAGCATTTT. It yields the protein CASSRGENQPQHF.

V is TRBV11-2 and J is TRBJ1-2, with D possibly being TRBD1 (5 bases). V was trimmed by 5 bases and J by 8 bases, leaving 21 bases between them. Germline CDR1 SGHAT, CDR2 FQNNGV. This CDR3 has 15 residues. The CDR3 is CASSPQAGGSGGYTF. CDR3 nucleotide sequence: TGTGCCAGCAGCCCCCAAGCCGGGGGAAGCGGCGGCTACACCTTC.

This chain connects TRBV6-5 to TRBJ2-7, with TRBD2 identical over 7 bases. V trimming: 4 bases; J trimming: 3 bases; junction bases outside the gene matches: 6. Per germline, CDR1 MNHEY and CDR2 SVGAGI. CDR3 length equals 14 residues. The CDR3 here is CASSSPGLVYEQYF. DNA of the CDR3: TGTGCCAGCAGTTCCCCCGGACTAGTCTACGAGCAGTACTTC.

The chain joins TRBV5-1 to TRBJ2-1; D possibly corresponds to TRBD2 (5 bases). The germline V and J ends were trimmed by 0 bases and 12 bases, with 7 bases remaining between them. Germline assignment: CDR1 SGHRS and CDR2 YFSETQ. The CDR3 length is 11 residues. CDR3 residues: CASSLGGMQFF. CDR3 sequence (DNA): TGCGCCAGCAGCTTGGGAGGGATGCAGTTCTTC.

The chain employs TRBV10-2 and TRBJ2-1; D might be TRBD2 (6 bases). The CDR3 totals 13 residues. CDR1 is WSHSY, CDR2 SAAADI, per germline. The V end was cut by 4 bases, the J end by 7 bases, with 11 bases between. The CDR3 sequence: CASSGLVLNEQFF. The CDR3 DNA reads as TGCGCCAGCAGTGGACTAGTTTTAAATGAGCAGTTCTTC.

In this sample, this clone turned up once. This chain links TRBV28 with TRBJ1-2, with D unclear. Germline CDR1 and CDR2: MDHEN and SYDVKM. This CDR3 contains 14 residues. V was trimmed by 5 bases and J by 4 bases, leaving 14 bases between them. Here the CDR3 DNA reads TGTGCCAGCAGTCAACATCGGGAGGGCTATGGCTACACCTTC. It encodes CASSQHREGYGYTF.